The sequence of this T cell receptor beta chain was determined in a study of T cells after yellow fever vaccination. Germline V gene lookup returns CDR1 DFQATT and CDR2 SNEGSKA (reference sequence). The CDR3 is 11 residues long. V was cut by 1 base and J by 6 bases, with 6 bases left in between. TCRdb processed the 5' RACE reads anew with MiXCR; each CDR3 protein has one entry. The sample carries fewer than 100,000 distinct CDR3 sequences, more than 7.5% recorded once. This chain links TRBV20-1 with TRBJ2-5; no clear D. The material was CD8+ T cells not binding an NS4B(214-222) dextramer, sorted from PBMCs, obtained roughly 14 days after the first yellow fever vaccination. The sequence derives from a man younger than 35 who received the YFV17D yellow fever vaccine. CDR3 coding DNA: TGCAGTGCTAGAGTGATACAGACCCAGTACTTC. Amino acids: CSARVIQTQYF.